Reported below is one TCR beta chain. It lacks a known antigen. The input lacks base qualities; no much larger clone sits a single base away. Between about 2013 and 2017, the patients underwent resection in either Japan or China. The histologic diagnosis of each case was independently confirmed on H&E slides by two lung cancer pathologists. Macro-dissection after pathologic assessment enriched premalignant or tumor cells for nucleic acid extraction. FFPE tissue was used for DNA isolation with the AllPrep DNA/RNA FFPE Kit. V trim: 0 bases; J trim: 5 bases; unmatched bases: 5. The CDR3 numbers 15 residues from cysteine through phenylalanine. Solely the CDR3 DNA is kept, with 45 bases framed from the first base. Via the germline V gene, CDR1 is SGHVS and CDR2 FQNEAQ. The sample is drawn from a study of immune evolution from preneoplasia to lung adenocarcinoma (dated by TCRdb to the early 2020s). About the full investigation: HLA loss of heterozygosity was seen in roughly 6.6%, 14% and 36% of AIS, MIA and ADC lesions, and in no AAH lesions. According to the study, over a hundred samples went through TCR sequencing. POLYSOLVER was used to infer class I HLA alleles from exome data, and LOHHLA was used to detect allele-specific HLA loss. The overall cohort comprised 40 to 60 patients with pulmonary nodules who underwent surgical resection. A total of about 51 patients contributed TCR sequencing data. The study combined immune gene expression, TCR sequencing and multiplex immunofluorescence to profile immune contexture across lung adenocarcinoma precursors and invasive adenocarcinoma. Resected precursor lesions (AAH, AIS, MIA) and invasive adenocarcinomas were each compared against paired morphologically normal lung tissue. The immune data were integrated with whole exome sequencing and methylation data from the same cohort of nodules. The sample size depended on which specimens were available, not on a prior power calculation.

What the work shows at the level of the full study, not this receptor alone: Normal lung had the highest top T cell clone frequencies, and these frequencies appeared to fall progressively from AAH through AIS, MIA and invasive adenocarcinoma. The findings reflected association rather than direct causation, and larger cohorts with long-term follow-up and longitudinal biopsies were considered necessary. Clonality was highest in normal lung, while later-stage lesions appeared to have lower clonality but higher T cell density and diversity. Because all patients came from Japan and China, whether the findings apply to Western populations was uncertain. T cell clonality was highest in KRAS-mutant nodules compared with EGFR-mutant or double wild-type lesions.

TCR beta CDR3 regions were sequenced from DNA using the immunoSEQ hsTCRbeta Kit. The authors processed their data as follows. The ImmunoSEQ Analyzer was used to analyse the TCR sequencing data. T cell clonality was defined as 1 minus Pielou's evenness, as computed on productive rearrangements. To measure T cell diversity, the inverse Simpson index was applied to productive templates. T cell density was defined as TCR beta template counts normalized to usable DNA, with usable DNA estimated by amplification and sequencing of housekeeping genes. Two-sided Kruskal-Wallis tests were used to compare TCR metrics between histologic stages. In its TCRdb copy, this immuneACCESS table keeps in-frame sequences only and misses some clones. Where compared with another copy, unresolved V genes explain less than half of these, and the others have no known cause. V and J calls and clone size follow that table, whereas D and trimming were derived from the DNA. The sample profile shows about 9,600 clones; approximately 85% of them were found once. The top ten clones comprise 5.8% of the sample.

The clonotype originates from a person between 65 and 79 years old with lung adenocarcinoma. The chain uses TRBV7-8 and TRBJ2-3; 7 of the junction bases match TRBD1. Material: FFPE minimally invasive lung adenocarcinoma tissue. The cell subset or site label, as the study defines it: micro-invasive lung adenocarcinoma (MIA). CDR3 protein: CASSLAGGKGDTQYF. At the DNA level, the sequence is TGTGCCAGCAGCTTAGCAGGGGGCAAAGGAGATACGCAGTATTTT. The full variable domain, completed from the reference TRBV7-8 and TRBJ2-3 proteins outside the CDR3, reads GAGVSQSPRYKVAKRGQDVALRCDPISGHVSLFWYQQALGQGPEFLTYFQNEAQLDKSGLPSDRFFAERPEGSVSTLKIQRTQQEDSAVYLCASSLAGGKGDTQYFGPGTRLTVL.